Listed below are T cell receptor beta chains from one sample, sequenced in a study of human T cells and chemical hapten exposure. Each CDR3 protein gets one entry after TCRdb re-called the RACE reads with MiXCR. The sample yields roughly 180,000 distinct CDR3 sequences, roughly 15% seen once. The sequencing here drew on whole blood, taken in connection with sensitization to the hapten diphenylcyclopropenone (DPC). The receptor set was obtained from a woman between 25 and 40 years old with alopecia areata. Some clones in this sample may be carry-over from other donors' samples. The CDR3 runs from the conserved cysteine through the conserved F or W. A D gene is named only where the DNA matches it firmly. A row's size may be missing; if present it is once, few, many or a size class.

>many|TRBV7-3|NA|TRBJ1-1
CASSRLQGTEAFF
TGTGCCAGCAGCCGATTACAGGGTACTGAAGCTTTCTTT
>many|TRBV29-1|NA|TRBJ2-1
CSVWYNEQFF
TGCAGCGTTTGGTACAATGAGCAGTTCTTC
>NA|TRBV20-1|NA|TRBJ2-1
CSATRSSSYNEQFF
TGCAGTGCTACGAGATCCAGCTCCTACAATGAGCAGTTCTTC
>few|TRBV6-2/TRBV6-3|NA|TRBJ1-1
CASSYSYTEAFF
TGTGCCAGCAGTTACTCGTACACTGAAGCTTTCTTT
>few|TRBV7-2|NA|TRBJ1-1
CASSLWGVLNTEAFF
TGTGCCAGCAGCCTCTGGGGGGTCTTGAACACTGAAGCTTTCTTT
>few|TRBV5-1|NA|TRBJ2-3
CASSPLGRTDTQYF
TGCGCCAGCAGCCCCCTTGGGCGCACAGATACGCAGTATTTT
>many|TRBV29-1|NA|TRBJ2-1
CSVEDTSGPYNEQFF
TGCAGCGTTGAAGATACAAGCGGGCCGTACAATGAGCAGTTCTTC
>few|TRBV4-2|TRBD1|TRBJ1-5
CASSPPPGTGGAGNQPQHF
TGTGCCAGCAGCCCTCCCCCCGGGACAGGGGGCGCGGGGAATCAGCCCCAGCATTTT
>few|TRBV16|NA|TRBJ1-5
CASSQSGANQPQHF
TGTGCCAGCAGCCAATCGGGGGCCAATCAGCCCCAGCATTTT
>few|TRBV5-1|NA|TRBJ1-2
CASREGWNYGYTF
TGCGCCAGCAGGGAAGGGTGGAACTATGGCTACACCTTC
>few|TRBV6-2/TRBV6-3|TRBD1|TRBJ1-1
CASSYPGQFYTEAFF
TGTGCCAGCAGTTACCCGGGACAGTTTTACACTGAAGCTTTCTTT
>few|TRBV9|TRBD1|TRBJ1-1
CASSVGGGAWTEAFF
TGTGCCAGCAGCGTAGGAGGGGGCGCTTGGACTGAAGCTTTCTTT
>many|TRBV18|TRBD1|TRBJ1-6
CASSPVTGGSNSPLHF
TGTGCCAGCTCACCTGTCACAGGGGGCTCTAATTCACCCCTCCACTTT
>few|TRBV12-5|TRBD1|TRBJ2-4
CASGTGENIQYF
TGTGCTAGTGGAACAGGGGAAAACATTCAGTACTTC
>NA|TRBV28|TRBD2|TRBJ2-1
CASRSLASGYNEQFF
TGTGCCAGCAGGTCTTTGGCTAGCGGGTACAATGAGCAGTTCTTC